These 24 T cell receptor beta chains were sequenced from one sample in a study of blood T cells in healthy people across ages. The use of a sample-barcoded 5' primer and a J-beta primer mix characterized a second PCR of about 7 to 12 cycles. TCRdb reanalysed the 5' RACE reads using MiXCR and keeps one entry per CDR3 protein. The sample includes about 1 million distinct CDR3 sequences, more than 35% seen only once; the top ten take about 19%. The sequenced sample was blood. All receptors derive from a woman between 55 and 75 years old in good health.

The rearrangement joins TRBV20-1 to TRBJ2-5, with TRBD2 matching over 10 bases. Trimming took 6 bases from V and 8 from J; bases not matched to a gene: 21. CDR3 length equals 17 residues. Germline CDR1 reads DFQATT; CDR2 reads SNEGSKA (reference sequence). The CDR3 loop is CSANPAGLALYQGTQYF. CDR3 DNA sequence: TGCAGTGCCAACCCCGCGGGACTAGCGCTATATCAAGGCACCCAGTACTTC.

This clonotype was detected a few times. V and J are TRBV13 and TRBJ1-1; D ambiguous. Germline V lookup: CDR1 PRHDT, CDR2 FYEKMQ (reference sequence). The CDR3 totals 14 residues. The V end was cut by 0 bases, the J end by 1 base, with 6 bases between. CDR3 residues: CASSLGGTNTEAFF. CDR3 coding DNA: TGTGCCAGCAGCTTAGGCGGTACGAACACTGAAGCTTTCTTT. Full variable domain (remainder filled in from reference TRBV13 and TRBJ1-1): AAGVIQSPRHLIKEKRETATLKCYPIPRHDTVYWYQQGPGQDPQFLISFYEKMQSDKGSIPDRFSAQQFSDYHSELNMSSLELGDSALYFCASSLGGTNTEAFFGQGTRLTVV.

A remark on this clonotype: Since a much larger clone is just one base distant, this may be a read error. The chain joins TRBV6-5 to TRBJ1-2; weak D call: TRBD1 (5 bases). Germline values: CDR1 MNHEY, CDR2 SVGAGI. Trimming took off 6 bases at V and 2 bases at J, with 16 bases between the two ends. The CDR3 is 15 amino acids. As DNA, the CDR3 is TGTGCCAGCAGCCCCGGACGGACATTGAACTATGGCTACACCTTC. Residues: CASSPGRTLNYGYTF.

The V call is TRBV7-9, the J call TRBJ2-1; 7 bases align to TRBD2. There are 15 residues in the CDR3. V gave up 0 bases and J gave up 5 bases; unmatched junction bases: 4. Germline assignment: CDR1 SEHNR and CDR2 FQNEAQ (reference sequence). CDR3 sequence (DNA): TGTGCCAGCAGCTTAGCCCTAGCGGAAAACAATGAGCAGTTCTTC. Its translation: CASSLALAENNEQFF. Complete variable domain (other parts from reference TRBV7-9 and TRBJ2-1): DTGVSQNPRHKITKRGQNVTFRCDPISEHNRLYWYRQTLGQGPEFLTYFQNEAQLEKSRLLSDRFSAERPKGSFSTLEIQRTEQGDSAMYLCASSLALAENNEQFFGPGTRLTVL.

This clonotype was detected only a few times. The genes are TRBV5-1 and TRBJ2-5; no firm D call. CDR1 SGHRS and CDR2 YFSETQ come from the germline V gene. The CDR3 loop spans 15 amino acids. V was trimmed by 0 bases and J by 2 bases, leaving 11 bases between them. DNA for the CDR3: TGCGCCAGCAGCTTGGTCGGGCAAATTCAAGAGACCCAGTACTTC. Its translation: CASSLVGQIQETQYF. The full variable domain, rest sourced from reference TRBV5-1 and TRBJ2-5, is KAGVTQTPRYLIKTRGQQVTLSCSPISGHRSVSWYQQTPGQGLQFLFEYFSETQRNKGNFPGRFSGRQFSNSRSEMNVSTLELGDSALYLCASSLVGQIQETQYFGPGTRLLVL.

This clonotype occurred a few times. This chain links TRBV7-9 with TRBJ2-1, with TRBD2 matching 10 bases. This CDR3 region has 14 residues. With 3 bases clipped from V and 13 bases from J, the junction kept 9 bases outside the gene matches. Germline CDR1 is SEHNR and CDR2 is FQNEAQ (reference sequence). The CDR3 is CASSLTLAGDPQFF. The CDR3 DNA reads as TGTGCCAGCAGCTTGACGCTAGCGGGAGACCCACAGTTCTTC.

This chain connects TRBV9 to TRBJ2-2; perhaps D is TRBD1 or TRBD2 (7 bases each). The V end lost 1 base, the J end lost 5 bases, and 12 bases lay between the germline ends. This CDR3 comprises 15 residues. Germline V lookup: CDR1 SGDLS, CDR2 YYNGEE. CDR3 nucleotide sequence: TGTGCCAGCAGCGTACTCCAGGGGGGGACCGGGGAGCTGTTTTTT. This codes for CASSVLQGGTGELFF.

A single count supports this clonotype. The chain links TRBV6-5 to TRBJ2-3, with 7 bases that match TRBD2. The V segment lost 2 bases and the J segment 0 bases; nucleotides outside the gene matches: 5. The CDR3 sequence is 16 residues long. CDR1 is MNHEY, CDR2 SVGAGI, per germline. Here the CDR3 reads CASSYRRERSTDTQYF. The DNA for the CDR3 is TGTGCCAGCAGTTACCGGCGGGAGCGAAGCACAGATACGCAGTATTTT.

The chain combines TRBV3-1 with TRBJ2-1; D remains unclear. The germline CDR1 and CDR2 sequences are LGHDT and YNNKEL (reference sequence). The CDR3 totals 14 residues. V dropped 1 base and J dropped 5 bases, with 9 bases sitting between them. The CDR3 protein is CASSQGVGHNEQFF. DNA of the CDR3: TGTGCCAGCAGCCAAGGTGTCGGGCACAATGAGCAGTTCTTC.

This clonotype was seen a handful of times. The CDR3 sequence is CAISLLTGLQETQYF. The CDR3 nucleotides are TGTGCCATCAGTCTCTTAACAGGGCTCCAAGAGACCCAGTACTTC. The chain has TRBV10-3 and TRBJ2-5; D might be TRBD1 (6 bases). Trimming took 5 bases from V and 1 from J, leaving 14 bases between them. The germline CDR1 and CDR2 sequences are ENHRY and SYGVKD. The CDR3 covers 15 residues.

CDR3 residues: CATAGTSDEQFF. Written as DNA, the CDR3 is TGTGCCACTGCCGGGACTAGCGATGAGCAGTTCTTC. This chain joins TRBV10-3 and TRBJ2-1; 10 bases match TRBD2. The germline V gene has CDR1 ENHRY and CDR2 SYGVKD. The CDR3 length is 12 residues. J was trimmed by 8 bases and V by 10 bases; bases with no gene match: 5.

About this clonotype: A junction end diverges from the germline sequence, so it may reflect a read error. V is TRBV7-9 and J is TRBJ2-3; 11 nucleotides line up with TRBD2. The CDR3 contains 17 residues. The germline V gene has CDR1 SEHNR and CDR2 FQNEAQ (reference sequence). CDR3 in amino acids: CTSSETGTSGTTDTQYF. The CDR3 region has the DNA TGTACCAGCAGCGAAACCGGGACTAGCGGAACCACAGATACGCAGTATTTT.

The V call is TRBV7-6, the J call TRBJ2-3; no clear D. The CDR3 covers 15 residues. CDR1 is SGHVS and CDR2 is FNYEAQ in the germline V gene. The V gene lost 1 base and the J gene lost 5 bases, with 13 bases spanning the gap. The CDR3 bases are TGTGCCAGCAGCTTAGGGGTGCAAGGGAAAGATACGCAGTATTTT. Translation gives CASSLGVQGKDTQYF.

A note on this clonotype: Possible read error: a much larger clone is one base away. The rearrangement uses TRBV27 and TRBJ2-1; D is perhaps TRBD1 (6 bases). The J call may be mistaken, given a closer DNA end match to TRBJ2-5. CDR1 is MNHEY and CDR2 is SMNVEV in the germline V gene (reference sequence). The CDR3 extends over 13 amino acids. This CDR3 reads CASSLQGQEAQYF. Written as DNA, the CDR3 is TGTGCCAGCAGTTTACAGGGACAAGAGGCCCAGTACTTC.

The V and J genes are TRBV20-1 and TRBJ2-3, with a weak D call TRBD1 (6 bases). The CDR3 has 13 residues. Trimming took off 3 bases at V and 4 bases at J, with 11 bases between the two ends. Germline lookup yields CDR1 DFQATT and CDR2 SNEGSKA (reference sequence). CDR3 sequence (DNA): TGCAGTGCTAGGAAAGAGGGGGCAGATACGCAGTATTTT. The encoded protein is CSARKEGADTQYF.

The chain recombines TRBV5-1 with TRBJ2-1; D may be TRBD1 or TRBD2 (5 bases each). CDR1 is SGHRS, CDR2 YFSETQ, per germline. V was shortened by 4 bases and J by 4 bases, with 15 bases between the two germline ends. CDR3 length equals 15 residues. CDR3 sequence: CASSQPEDTYNEQFF. The CDR3 nucleotides read TGCGCCAGCAGCCAACCGGAGGACACGTACAATGAGCAGTTCTTC.

In regard to this clonotype: One end of the junction is discordant with germline, which a read error may explain. This rearrangement joins TRBV6-2 or TRBV6-3 to TRBJ2-3; D is unclear. Looked up from germline, CDR1 is MNHEY and CDR2 is SVGEGT. The CDR3 consists of 14 residues. CDR3 amino acids: CASSYIASVDRQYF. CDR3 nucleotide sequence: TGTGCCAGCAGTTACATAGCATCGGTGGATAGGCAGTATTTT.

The chain joins TRBV27 to TRBJ1-1; TRBD1 agrees at 8 bases. V lost 7 bases and J lost 5; bases outside the gene matches: 15. The CDR3 length is 16 residues. Looked up from germline, CDR1 is MNHEY and CDR2 is SMNVEV (reference sequence). The CDR3: CASIAVRGRWGTEAFF. For the CDR3, the DNA is TGTGCCAGCATCGCGGTCAGGGGGCGATGGGGGACTGAAGCTTTCTTT.

J is TRBJ2-7 and V is TRBV5-1; maybe TRBD1 (6 bases). Trimming removed 1 base at V and 2 bases at J, with 13 bases between. The CDR3 sequence is 15 residues long. Germline V gene lookup returns CDR1 SGHRS and CDR2 YFSETQ. The DNA of the CDR3 is TGCGCCAGCAGCTTGCCCCAGGGACAAACCTACGAGCAGTACTTC. This translates into CASSLPQGQTYEQYF. The full variable domain, completed using reference TRBV5-1 and TRBJ2-7, is KAGVTQTPRYLIKTRGQQVTLSCSPISGHRSVSWYQQTPGQGLQFLFEYFSETQRNKGNFPGRFSGRQFSNSRSEMNVSTLELGDSALYLCASSLPQGQTYEQYFGPGTRLTVT.

This chain links TRBV4-1 with TRBJ1-4; 8 bases fit TRBD1. The V and J ends lost 4 bases and 13 bases, in that order; junction bases with no gene match: 14. Germline CDR1 and CDR2: MGHRA and YSYEKL. The CDR3 runs 15 residues. The CDR3 DNA is TGCGCCAGCAGCCCAGGGACAGGAGCCTTGGGAGGACTGTTTTTT. Translation: CASSPGTGALGGLFF.

The chain uses TRBV2 and TRBJ2-3; 9 bases fit TRBD1. The CDR3 sequence is 15 residues long. V dropped 8 bases and J dropped 4; count of bases not matched to a gene: 10. Germline V gene sequence: CDR1 SNHLY, CDR2 FYNNEI. As DNA, the CDR3 is TGTGCCAGCGGGGTGGGACAGGGAGGGTCAGATACGCAGTATTTT. Its translation is CASGVGQGGSDTQYF. The full variable domain, with the rest looked up from reference TRBV2 and TRBJ2-3, is EPEVTQTPSHQVTQMGQEVILRCVPISNHLYFYWYRQILGQKVEFLVSFYNNEISEKSEIFDDQFSVERPDGSNFTLKIRSTKLEDSAMYFCASGVGQGGSDTQYFGPGTRLTVL.

The V call is TRBV6-1, the J call TRBJ2-3; D assignment may be TRBD1 or TRBD2 (5 bases each). The CDR3 is 14 residues long. Between the trimmed V and J ends, which lost 5 bases and 6 bases, there was a span of 15 bases. CDR1 and CDR2 from the germline V gene are MNHNS and SASEGT. CDR3 protein: CASSHRDGPDTQYF. The CDR3 DNA sequence: TGTGCCAGCAGTCACCGGGACGGCCCGGATACGCAGTATTTT.

CDR3 nucleotides: TGTGCCAGCAGGTGGACAGCCACCTACGAGCAGTACTTC. This codes for CASRWTATYEQYF. The chain recombines TRBV2 with TRBJ2-7; a weak D match, TRBD1 (6 bases). The V end lost 6 bases, the J end lost 2 bases, and 11 bases lay between the germline ends. Germline V gene lookup returns CDR1 SNHLY and CDR2 FYNNEI. The CDR3 is 13 amino acids.

This clonotype was seen only a few times. The rearrangement joins TRBV2 to TRBJ2-1; possible D gene TRBD2, 6 bases. The CDR3 consists of 14 residues. Germline V gene data show CDR1 as SNHLY and CDR2 as FYNNEI. The V end lost 2 bases, the J end lost 2 bases, and 7 bases lay between the germline ends. The CDR3 DNA reads as TGTGCCAGCAGTGAACGGGAGCCCTACAATGAGCAGTTCTTC. It yields the protein CASSEREPYNEQFF.